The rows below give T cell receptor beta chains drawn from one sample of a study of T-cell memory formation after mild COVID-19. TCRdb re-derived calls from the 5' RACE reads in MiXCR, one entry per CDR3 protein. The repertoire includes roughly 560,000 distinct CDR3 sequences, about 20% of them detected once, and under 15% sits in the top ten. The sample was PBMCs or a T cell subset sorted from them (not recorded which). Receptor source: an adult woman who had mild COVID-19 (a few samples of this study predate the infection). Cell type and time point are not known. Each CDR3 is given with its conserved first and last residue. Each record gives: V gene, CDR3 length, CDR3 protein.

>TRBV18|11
CASSHDNEQFF
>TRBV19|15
CASSIQVSMTYEQYF
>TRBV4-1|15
CASSQGRGRQETQYF
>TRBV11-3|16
CASSARQGDSGNTIYF
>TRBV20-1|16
CSARDPGTVSYNEQFF
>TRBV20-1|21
CSARPPLSGSFSGVAKNIQYF
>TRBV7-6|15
CASSSPGISYNEQFF
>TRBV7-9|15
CASSAYRDGNEKLFF
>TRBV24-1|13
CATPSTVSYEQYF
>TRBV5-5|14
CASSEGTGNYGYTF
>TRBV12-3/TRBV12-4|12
CASRHIGYEQYF
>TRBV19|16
CASNTLATGRTGELFF
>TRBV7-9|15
CASSRYSREGTEAFF
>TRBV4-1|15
CASSQGSISGNTIYF
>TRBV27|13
CASTDVGGLTQYF
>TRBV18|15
CASSVSAGVTDTQYF
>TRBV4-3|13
CASSAGATGELFF
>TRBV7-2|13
CASSFGGRNEQFF